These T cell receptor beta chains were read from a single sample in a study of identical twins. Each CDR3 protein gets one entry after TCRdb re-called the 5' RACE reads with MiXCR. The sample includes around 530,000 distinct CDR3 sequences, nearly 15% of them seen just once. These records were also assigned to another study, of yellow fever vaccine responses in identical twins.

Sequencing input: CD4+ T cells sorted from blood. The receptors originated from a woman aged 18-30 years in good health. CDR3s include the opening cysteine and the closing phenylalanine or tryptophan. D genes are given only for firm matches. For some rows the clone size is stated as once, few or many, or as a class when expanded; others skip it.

cdr3_aa: CSARVADRVGDEQFF
cdr3_nt: TGCAGTGCTAGAGTGGCGGACAGGGTAGGCGATGAGCAGTTCTTC
d_call: TRBD1
clone_size: -
v_call: TRBV20-1
j_call: TRBJ2-1

cdr3_aa: CASTGQGYTGELFF
cdr3_nt: TGTGCCAGCACCGGGCAGGGATACACCGGGGAGCTGTTTTTT
d_call: -
clone_size: few
v_call: TRBV28
j_call: TRBJ2-2

cdr3_aa: CSASQSGTSGRSTDTQYF
cdr3_nt: TGCAGTGCTTCACAAAGTGGGACTAGCGGGAGATCTACAGATACGCAGTATTTT
d_call: TRBD2
clone_size: few
v_call: TRBV20-1
j_call: TRBJ2-3

cdr3_aa: CASSYATSGTLYEQYF
cdr3_nt: TGTGCCAGCAGCTACGCGACTAGCGGGACCCTTTACGAGCAGTACTTC
d_call: TRBD2
clone_size: -
v_call: TRBV12-3/TRBV12-4
j_call: TRBJ2-7

cdr3_aa: CASSQFLMGTQYF
cdr3_nt: TGTGCCAGCAGCCAATTCCTCATGGGGACGCAGTATTTT
d_call: -
clone_size: few
v_call: TRBV14
j_call: TRBJ2-3

cdr3_aa: CSGLAGGTDTQYF
cdr3_nt: TGCTCGGGACTAGCGGGAGGAACAGATACGCAGTATTTT
d_call: TRBD2
clone_size: -
v_call: TRBV20-1
j_call: TRBJ2-3

cdr3_aa: CASSLENYEQYF
cdr3_nt: TGCGCCAGCAGCTTGGAAAACTACGAGCAGTACTTC
d_call: -
clone_size: many
v_call: TRBV5-1
j_call: TRBJ2-7

cdr3_aa: CASSPAVSYTGELFF
cdr3_nt: TGTGCCAGCAGCCCCGCGGTGAGCTACACCGGGGAGCTGTTTTTT
d_call: -
clone_size: few
v_call: TRBV7-9
j_call: TRBJ2-2

cdr3_aa: CASSYYGNEQFF
cdr3_nt: TGTGCCAGCAGCTACTATGGGAATGAGCAGTTCTTC
d_call: -
clone_size: many
v_call: TRBV14
j_call: TRBJ2-1

cdr3_aa: CASSFRQGEKLFF
cdr3_nt: TGTGCCAGCAGCTTCCGACAGGGGGAAAAACTGTTTTTT
d_call: TRBD1
clone_size: -
v_call: TRBV11-2
j_call: TRBJ1-4

cdr3_aa: CASSYSSGLGNIQYF
cdr3_nt: TGTGCCAGCAGTTACTCAAGCGGGTTGGGAAACATTCAGTACTTC
d_call: -
clone_size: few
v_call: TRBV6-5
j_call: TRBJ2-4

cdr3_aa: CASSQARRTTRDRGPTDTQYF
cdr3_nt: TGTGCCAGCAGCCAAGCACGTCGAACTACCCGGGACAGGGGTCCCACAGATACGCAGTATTTT
d_call: TRBD1
clone_size: -
v_call: TRBV14
j_call: TRBJ2-3

cdr3_aa: CAISAKLVPGNEQFF
cdr3_nt: TGTGCCATCAGTGCCAAACTAGTCCCCGGCAATGAGCAGTTCTTC
d_call: -
clone_size: -
v_call: TRBV10-3
j_call: TRBJ2-1

cdr3_aa: CASSMDTPKFEQYF
cdr3_nt: TGTGCCAGCAGTATGGACACCCCGAAATTCGAGCAGTACTTC
d_call: -
clone_size: many
v_call: TRBV12-3/TRBV12-4
j_call: TRBJ2-7

cdr3_aa: CSLAPGNTEAFF
cdr3_nt: TGCAGCTTGGCCCCTGGGAACACTGAAGCTTTCTTT
d_call: -
clone_size: -
v_call: TRBV29-1
j_call: TRBJ1-1

cdr3_aa: CASSQDSSGPRRYTQYF
cdr3_nt: TGTGCCAGCAGCCAAGATTCCTCGGGACCCCGGAGGTATACGCAGTATTTT
d_call: -
clone_size: few
v_call: TRBV3-1
j_call: TRBJ2-3

cdr3_aa: CAISEFLGTARNYGYTF
cdr3_nt: TGTGCCATCAGTGAGTTCCTGGGGACAGCAAGAAACTATGGCTACACCTTC
d_call: TRBD1
clone_size: few
v_call: TRBV10-3
j_call: TRBJ1-2

cdr3_aa: CSAEAGTTYNEQFF
cdr3_nt: TGCAGCGCCGAAGCGGGGACCACCTACAATGAGCAGTTCTTC
d_call: TRBD2
clone_size: many
v_call: TRBV29-1
j_call: TRBJ2-1

cdr3_aa: CASSQDVGGYSGYTF
cdr3_nt: TGTGCCAGCAGCCAAGATGTCGGGGGGTACTCTGGCTACACCTTC
d_call: -
clone_size: many
v_call: TRBV14
j_call: TRBJ1-2

cdr3_aa: CASSLASAKETQYF
cdr3_nt: TGCGCCAGCAGCTTGGCTAGCGCGAAAGAGACCCAGTACTTC
d_call: -
clone_size: -
v_call: TRBV5-1
j_call: TRBJ2-5

cdr3_aa: CASSQGGEETQYF
cdr3_nt: TGCGCCAGCAGCCAAGGGGGAGAGGAGACCCAGTACTTC
d_call: -
clone_size: -
v_call: TRBV4-1
j_call: TRBJ2-5

cdr3_aa: CSDMSPTGYQETQYF
cdr3_nt: TGCAGCGATATGTCACCCACGGGGTACCAAGAGACCCAGTACTTC
d_call: -
clone_size: few
v_call: TRBV29-1
j_call: TRBJ2-5

cdr3_aa: CASSNGTGSNQPQHF
cdr3_nt: TGCGCCAGCAGCAACGGGACAGGGTCGAATCAGCCCCAGCATTTT
d_call: TRBD1
clone_size: many
v_call: TRBV5-1
j_call: TRBJ1-5

cdr3_aa: CASSQMGLSTDTQYF
cdr3_nt: TGTGCCAGCAGCCAAATGGGACTGAGCACAGATACGCAGTATTTT
d_call: -
clone_size: -
v_call: TRBV3-1
j_call: TRBJ2-3

cdr3_aa: CSARGGGSGETQYF
cdr3_nt: TGCAGTGCTAGAGGCGGCGGGTCGGGGGAGACCCAGTACTTC
d_call: -
clone_size: -
v_call: TRBV20-1
j_call: TRBJ2-5

cdr3_aa: CASSWSRDSQTNTEAFF
cdr3_nt: TGCGCCAGCAGCTGGAGTAGGGACAGTCAAACGAACACTGAAGCTTTCTTT
d_call: TRBD1
clone_size: few
v_call: TRBV5-1
j_call: TRBJ1-1

cdr3_aa: CASSIKGRTDTQYF
cdr3_nt: TGTGCCAGTAGTATAAAGGGGCGCACAGATACGCAGTATTTT
d_call: -
clone_size: -
v_call: TRBV19
j_call: TRBJ2-3

cdr3_aa: CASSSERPGPRGTGELFF
cdr3_nt: TGTGCCAGCAGCTCAGAACGGCCCGGGCCCAGAGGAACCGGGGAGCTGTTTTTT
d_call: -
clone_size: few
v_call: TRBV12-3/TRBV12-4
j_call: TRBJ2-2

cdr3_aa: CASSLIRQGGDEQFF
cdr3_nt: TGTGCCAGCAGTTTAATCCGACAGGGGGGGGATGAGCAGTTCTTC
d_call: TRBD1
clone_size: -
v_call: TRBV28
j_call: TRBJ2-1

cdr3_aa: CATSRGPGANYGYTF
cdr3_nt: TGTGCCACCAGCAGAGGCCCAGGGGCCAACTATGGCTACACCTTC
d_call: -
clone_size: few
v_call: TRBV15
j_call: TRBJ1-2

cdr3_aa: CASSLYGTTLMETQYF
cdr3_nt: TGTGCCAGCAGTTTATACGGCACCACCCTAATGGAGACCCAGTACTTC
d_call: -
clone_size: few
v_call: TRBV28
j_call: TRBJ2-5

cdr3_aa: CASSLWQGDMQYF
cdr3_nt: TGTGCCAGCAGCTTATGGCAGGGGGATATGCAGTATTTT
d_call: TRBD1
clone_size: -
v_call: TRBV7-3
j_call: TRBJ2-3

cdr3_aa: CASRSGGQVLDTQYF
cdr3_nt: TGCGCCAGCCGTAGTGGCGGCCAGGTGTTAGATACGCAGTATTTT
d_call: -
clone_size: many
v_call: TRBV5-1
j_call: TRBJ2-3

cdr3_aa: CASGGGTGWREQFF
cdr3_nt: TGTGCCAGTGGGGGGGGGACAGGGTGGAGAGAGCAGTTCTTC
d_call: TRBD1
clone_size: -
v_call: TRBV19
j_call: TRBJ2-1

cdr3_aa: CASSFRDPGSYNEQFF
cdr3_nt: TGTGCCAGCAGCTTCCGGGATCCCGGGTCCTACAATGAGCAGTTCTTC
d_call: -
clone_size: -
v_call: TRBV7-8
j_call: TRBJ2-1

cdr3_aa: CASSESLLASGELFF
cdr3_nt: TGTGCCAGCAGTGAATCCCTCCTAGCCTCCGGGGAGCTGTTTTTT
d_call: -
clone_size: -
v_call: TRBV25-1
j_call: TRBJ2-2

cdr3_aa: CSAGGVGTDTQYF
cdr3_nt: TGCAGTGCGGGAGGTGTGGGCACAGATACGCAGTATTTT
d_call: -
clone_size: few
v_call: TRBV20-1
j_call: TRBJ2-3

cdr3_aa: CASTNDRLGSAFF
cdr3_nt: TGTGCCAGCACCAACGACAGGTTAGGCTCGGCTTTCTTT
d_call: -
clone_size: -
v_call: TRBV28
j_call: TRBJ1-1

cdr3_aa: CASSRGTGRSDQPQHF
cdr3_nt: TGTGCCAGCAGCCGCGGGACAGGGAGGTCTGATCAGCCCCAGCATTTT
d_call: TRBD1
clone_size: -
v_call: TRBV7-9
j_call: TRBJ1-5

cdr3_aa: CASATGDTTEAFF
cdr3_nt: TGTGCCAGCGCCACAGGGGATACCACTGAAGCTTTCTTT
d_call: TRBD1
clone_size: many
v_call: TRBV12-3/TRBV12-4
j_call: TRBJ1-1

cdr3_aa: CSARDPMGGPLNEQFF
cdr3_nt: TGCAGTGCTAGAGACCCCATGGGAGGGCCATTAAATGAGCAGTTCTTC
d_call: TRBD2
clone_size: few
v_call: TRBV20-1
j_call: TRBJ2-1

cdr3_aa: CSSGGGSSYNEQFF
cdr3_nt: TGCAGCTCAGGCGGGGGGAGCTCCTACAATGAGCAGTTCTTC
d_call: TRBD2
clone_size: many
v_call: TRBV29-1
j_call: TRBJ2-1

cdr3_aa: CASSVIGSGANVLTF
cdr3_nt: TGTGCCAGCAGCGTAATCGGATCTGGGGCCAACGTCCTGACTTTC
d_call: -
clone_size: -
v_call: TRBV9
j_call: TRBJ2-6

cdr3_aa: CASSLVQGGTGELFF
cdr3_nt: TGTGCCAGCAGCTTAGTACAGGGCGGCACCGGGGAGCTGTTTTTT
d_call: -
clone_size: -
v_call: TRBV11-2
j_call: TRBJ2-2

cdr3_aa: CASSLLEGTEAFF
cdr3_nt: TGTGCCAGCAGCTTACTGGAAGGAACTGAAGCTTTCTTT
d_call: -
clone_size: few
v_call: TRBV7-9
j_call: TRBJ1-1

cdr3_aa: CASSLARTSGSTYNEQFF
cdr3_nt: TGTGCCAGCAGCTTAGCGCGGACTAGCGGGAGCACCTACAATGAGCAGTTCTTC
d_call: TRBD2
clone_size: few
v_call: TRBV7-8
j_call: TRBJ2-1

cdr3_aa: CAISVGQGADEQYF
cdr3_nt: TGTGCCATCAGCGTTGGACAGGGGGCAGACGAGCAGTACTTC
d_call: TRBD1
clone_size: -
v_call: TRBV10-3
j_call: TRBJ2-7

cdr3_aa: CSGWLGAGGGDTQYF
cdr3_nt: TGCAGTGGATGGTTGGGGGCAGGGGGAGGAGATACGCAGTATTTT
d_call: -
clone_size: -
v_call: TRBV20-1
j_call: TRBJ2-3

cdr3_aa: CASKETSVLTGELFF
cdr3_nt: TGTGCCAGCAAAGAGACTAGTGTACTCACCGGGGAGCTGTTTTTT
d_call: -
clone_size: -
v_call: TRBV2
j_call: TRBJ2-2

cdr3_aa: CSARDTGTGGNPQHF
cdr3_nt: TGCAGTGCTAGAGACACCGGGACAGGGGGCAACCCCCAGCATTTT
d_call: TRBD1
clone_size: -
v_call: TRBV20-1
j_call: TRBJ1-5

cdr3_aa: CASSQRTGGGNEQFF
cdr3_nt: TGTGCCAGCAGCCAACGAACGGGAGGAGGGAATGAGCAGTTCTTC
d_call: TRBD2
clone_size: few
v_call: TRBV14
j_call: TRBJ2-1

cdr3_aa: CSVDLETKNTGELFF
cdr3_nt: TGCAGCGTTGATCTGGAGACTAAAAACACCGGGGAGCTGTTTTTT
d_call: -
clone_size: -
v_call: TRBV29-1
j_call: TRBJ2-2

cdr3_aa: CASSTWPVRTTDTQYF
cdr3_nt: TGCGCCAGCAGCACCTGGCCTGTGCGGACCACAGATACGCAGTATTTT
d_call: -
clone_size: -
v_call: TRBV5-1
j_call: TRBJ2-3